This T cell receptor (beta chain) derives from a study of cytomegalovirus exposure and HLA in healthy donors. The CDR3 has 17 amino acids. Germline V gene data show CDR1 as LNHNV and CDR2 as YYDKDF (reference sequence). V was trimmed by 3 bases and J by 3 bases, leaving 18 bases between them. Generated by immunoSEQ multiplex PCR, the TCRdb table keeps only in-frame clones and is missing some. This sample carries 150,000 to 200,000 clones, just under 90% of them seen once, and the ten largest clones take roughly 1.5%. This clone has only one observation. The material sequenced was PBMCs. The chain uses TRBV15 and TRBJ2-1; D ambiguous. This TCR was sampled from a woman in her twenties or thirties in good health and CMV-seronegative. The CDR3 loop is CATSSLVELLNYNEQFF. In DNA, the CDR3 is TGTGCCACCAGCAGTCTAGTCGAACTCTTAAACTACAATGAGCAGTTCTTC.